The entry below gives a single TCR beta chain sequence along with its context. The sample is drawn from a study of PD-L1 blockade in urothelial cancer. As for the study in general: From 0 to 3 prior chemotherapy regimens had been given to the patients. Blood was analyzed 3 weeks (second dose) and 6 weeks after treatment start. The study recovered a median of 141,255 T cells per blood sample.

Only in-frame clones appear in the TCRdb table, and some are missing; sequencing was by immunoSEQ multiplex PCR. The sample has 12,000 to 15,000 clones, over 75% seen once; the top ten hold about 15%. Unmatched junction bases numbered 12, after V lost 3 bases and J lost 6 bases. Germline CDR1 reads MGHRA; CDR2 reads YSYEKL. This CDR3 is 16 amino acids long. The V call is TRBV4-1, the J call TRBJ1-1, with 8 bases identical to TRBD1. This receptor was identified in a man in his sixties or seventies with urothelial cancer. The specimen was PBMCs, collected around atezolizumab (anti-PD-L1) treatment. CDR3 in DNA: TGCGCCAGCAGCCAGTTCTCGACAGGGGCGAGAGCTGAAGCTTTCTTT. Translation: CASSQFSTGARAEAFF.